These 24 T cell receptor beta chains originate from one sample sequenced in a study of Tregs in tolerant kidney transplant recipients. Mixed chimerism was transient after nonmyeloablative marrow transplants from related graft donors. Assay used: immunoSEQ multiplex PCR; TCRdb lists only in-frame clones, some missing. Of about 50,000 clones listed, roughly 90% are singletons. This material consisted of CD8+ T cells from blood (PBMCs), taken 12 months after the transplant. These TCRs come from a human patient who received a combined kidney and bone marrow transplant. Some T cells may be supplied by the graft donor.

This chain connects TRBV27 to TRBJ1-1; no firm D call. V was clipped by 2 bases and J by 0 bases, with 10 bases between them. This CDR3 region has 15 residues. Germline V gene lookup returns CDR1 MNHEY and CDR2 SMNVEV (reference sequence). The CDR3, as DNA: TGTGCCAGCAGTTTACAGACGGGAATGAACACTGAAGCTTTCTTT. This gives the protein CASSLQTGMNTEAFF.

This clone was picked up one time. J is TRBJ2-1 and V is TRBV4-3; D is perhaps TRBD2 (5 bases). Trimming removed 0 bases at V and 4 bases at J, with 10 bases between. Germline CDR1 is LGHNA and CDR2 is YSLEER. There are 15 residues in the CDR3. In DNA, the CDR3 is TGCGCCAGCAGCCAAGATGGAACTAGATACAATGAGCAGTTCTTC. It is translated as CASSQDGTRYNEQFF.

This chain connects TRBV18 to TRBJ2-7; 9 bases fit TRBD2. The V segment lost 4 bases and the J segment 3 bases; nucleotides outside the gene matches: 4. The CDR3 runs to 14 residues. CDR1 and CDR2 (germline): KGHSH, LQKENI. The CDR3: CASSRLAGLYEQYF. The CDR3 DNA is TGTGCCAGCTCACGGCTAGCGGGACTCTACGAGCAGTACTTC. Looking up the rest from reference TRBV18 and TRBJ2-7 gives the full variable domain: NAGVMQNPRHLVRRRGQEARLRCSPMKGHSHVYWYRQLPEEGLKFMVYLQKENIIDESGMPKERFSAEFPKEGPSILRIQQVVRGDSAAYFCASSRLAGLYEQYFGPGTRLTVT.

The gene calls are TRBV10-3 and TRBJ1-1; TRBD1 agrees at 7 bases. The CDR3 covers 14 residues. The J segment lost 2 bases and the V segment lost 8 bases, leaving 8 bases of the junction unmatched. Germline lookup yields CDR1 ENHRY and CDR2 SYGVKD. The CDR3 nucleotides are TGTGCCATCTCACTACAGGGGCCCAACACTGAAGCTTTCTTT. Residues: CAISLQGPNTEAFF.

The rearrangement joins TRBV5-4 to TRBJ2-1; 11 nucleotides align to TRBD2. Germline V gene sequence: CDR1 SGHNT, CDR2 YYREEE (reference sequence). V lost 0 bases to trimming and J lost 8 bases; unmatched junction nucleotides: 10. This CDR3 contains 17 residues. CDR3: CASSLAVKLAGGDEQFF. For the CDR3, the DNA is TGTGCCAGCAGCTTGGCCGTAAAGCTAGCGGGAGGCGATGAGCAGTTCTTC.

The chain couples TRBV7-9 to TRBJ1-4; D gene uncertain. This CDR3 spans 15 amino acids. Germline lookup yields CDR1 SEHNR and CDR2 FQNEAQ (reference sequence). The V end was cut by 5 bases, the J end by 3 bases, with 13 bases between. The CDR3, as DNA: TGTGCCAGCAGCCCCCGGGGAGCGGCTAATGAAAAACTGTTTTTT. Translation: CASSPRGAANEKLFF.

The CDR3 coding sequence is TGTGCCAGCAGCGCCCGACAGGGTTCGCTCTATGGCTACACCTTC. It is translated as CASSARQGSLYGYTF. The V gene is TRBV5-6, the J gene TRBJ1-2; 7 bases are a match to TRBD1. Germline values: CDR1 SGHDT, CDR2 YYEEEE. Unmatched junction bases numbered 10, after V lost 4 bases and J lost 4 bases. The CDR3 has 15 residues.

In its sample, this clone was seen a few times. The V and J genes are TRBV6-5 and TRBJ1-2; no definite D call. V lost 6 bases to trimming and J lost 4 bases, with 6 bases between them. The CDR3 has 11 amino acids. Looked up from germline, CDR1 is MNHEY and CDR2 is SVGAGI. The CDR3: CASRATYGYTF. Here the CDR3 DNA reads TGTGCCAGCAGAGCGACCTATGGCTACACCTTC.

This chain links TRBV4-2 with TRBJ2-7, with 7 nucleotides matching TRBD1. Trimming took 3 bases from V and 2 from J; bases not matched to a gene: 1. Germline assignment: CDR1 LGHNA and CDR2 YNFKEQ. This CDR3 contains 13 residues. Here the CDR3 reads CASSHGTAYEQYF. As DNA, the CDR3 is TGTGCCAGCAGCCACGGGACAGCCTACGAGCAGTACTTC.

The chain carries TRBV2 and TRBJ2-1; 8 nucleotides agree with TRBD2. CDR1 and CDR2 (germline): SNHLY, FYNNEI. The trim removed 7 bases at V and 7 bases at J, leaving 12 bases unmatched. The CDR3 consists of 15 residues. The CDR3 DNA sequence: TGTGCCAGCACAGATACTAGCGGCGCTATTAATGAGCAGTTCTTC. This codes for CASTDTSGAINEQFF.

V is TRBV9 and J is TRBJ1-2; no clear D. The CDR3 is 12 residues long. From germline, CDR1 is SGDLS and CDR2 YYNGEE. Trimming cost V 0 bases and J 5 bases, with 5 bases left between them. CDR3 bases: TGTGCCAGCAGCGTAGACGGTTATGGCTACACCTTC. Amino acid sequence: CASSVDGYGYTF.

The DNA of the CDR3 is TGTGCCAGCAGCGTTACTAGCAGCTCCTACAATGAGCAGTTCTTC. Translation gives CASSVTSSSYNEQFF. The chain combines TRBV7-3 with TRBJ2-1; D is perhaps TRBD2 (6 bases). The CDR3 contains 15 residues. Trimming removed 5 bases from V and 0 bases from J, with 11 bases in between. CDR1 and CDR2 from the germline V gene are SGHTA and FQGTGA.

The chain combines TRBV10-3 with TRBJ2-1; possible D gene TRBD2, 5 bases. From germline, CDR1 is ENHRY and CDR2 SYGVKD. The V end lost 2 bases, the J end lost 0 bases, and 14 bases lay between the germline ends. CDR3 size: 17 residues. CDR3 loop: CAISEPEGEVSYNEQFF. Written as DNA, the CDR3 is TGTGCCATCAGTGAGCCAGAGGGTGAGGTCTCCTACAATGAGCAGTTCTTC.

The genes are TRBV7-9 and TRBJ2-1; tentatively, D is TRBD2 (6 bases). CDR3 size: 16 residues. V was clipped by 7 bases and J by 0 bases, with 16 bases between them. The germline gives CDR1 SEHNR, CDR2 FQNEAQ (reference sequence). The CDR3 region has the DNA TGTGCCAGCACCGGAAGCGGGTCGAGCTCCTACAATGAGCAGTTCTTC. This encodes CASTGSGSSSYNEQFF. Full variable domain (remainder filled in from reference TRBV7-9 and TRBJ2-1): DTGVSQNPRHKITKRGQNVTFRCDPISEHNRLYWYRQTLGQGPEFLTYFQNEAQLEKSRLLSDRFSAERPKGSFSTLEIQRTEQGDSAMYLCASTGSGSSSYNEQFFGPGTRLTVL.

This clone was recorded once. The chain couples TRBV6-5 to TRBJ1-5; the match to TRBD1 covers 7 bases. CDR3 length equals 14 residues. Trimming removed 6 bases from V and 5 bases from J; junction bases left unmatched: 7. Germline assignment: CDR1 MNHEY and CDR2 SVGAGI. The CDR3 spells CASSAGQLHQPQHF. CDR3 nucleotides: TGTGCCAGCAGCGCGGGACAGTTGCATCAGCCCCAGCATTTT.

The chain links TRBV5-5 to TRBJ1-2; the match to TRBD1 covers 8 bases. The CDR3 has 13 amino acids. V was clipped by 4 bases and J by 6 bases; unmatched bases: 5. From germline, CDR1 is SGHKS and CDR2 YYEKEE (reference sequence). The CDR3 loop is CASSHRTGHGYTF. The CDR3 DNA reads as TGTGCCAGCAGCCATAGGACAGGGCATGGCTACACCTTC.

This sequence joins TRBV19 and TRBJ2-3, with no clear D. V was clipped by 8 bases and J by 0 bases, with 3 bases between them. CDR3 length: 11 residues. The germline gives CDR1 LNHDA, CDR2 SQIVND (reference sequence). CDR3 bases: TGTGCCAGTCGTAGCACAGATACGCAGTATTTT. It specifies CASRSTDTQYF.

V usage is TRBV6-1 and J usage is TRBJ2-7; the D is unclear. The CDR3 is 15 residues long. V was shortened by 1 base and J by 3 bases, with 13 bases between the two germline ends. Per the germline V gene, CDR1 is MNHNS and CDR2 is SASEGT. The CDR3 is CASSEVSPSYYEQYF. The CDR3 DNA reads TGTGCCAGCAGTGAAGTTTCCCCATCCTACTACGAGCAGTACTTC.

The table lists this clone with a few counts. The chain combines TRBV27 with TRBJ1-2; 8 bases are a match to TRBD1. Trimming at V came to 4 bases and at J to 2 bases, leaving 9 bases not matched to a gene. The V gene's germline CDR1 is MNHEY and CDR2 SMNVEV (reference sequence). The CDR3 contains 16 residues. The CDR3 bases are TGTGCCAGCAGTTGCCCGACAGGGGAATCGAACTATGGCTACACCTTC. Its translation is CASSCPTGESNYGYTF.

The J gene is TRBJ2-5, the V gene TRBV7-8, with D perhaps matching TRBD2 (6 bases). Germline V gene sequence: CDR1 SGHVS, CDR2 FQNEAQ. This CDR3 is 15 amino acids long. V lost 3 bases and J 5 bases, leaving 16 bases between the germline ends. The CDR3 sequence: CASSFPGRFGETQYF. The CDR3 bases are TGTGCCAGCAGCTTTCCTGGGAGGTTCGGGGAGACCCAGTACTTC.

The V and J genes are TRBV9 and TRBJ2-2; 9 bases agree with TRBD2. The CDR3 extends over 15 amino acids. The V gene end was trimmed by 3 bases and the J gene end by 3 bases; junction bases not matched to a gene: 3. CDR1 and CDR2 from the germline V gene are SGDLS and YYNGEE. In DNA form, the CDR3 reads TGTGCCAGCAGCGCTAGCGGGGCACACACCGGGGAGCTGTTTTTT. This gives the protein CASSASGAHTGELFF. Full variable domain (outside the CDR3, taken from reference TRBV9 and TRBJ2-2): DSGVTQTPKHLITATGQRVTLRCSPRSGDLSVYWYQQSLDQGLQFLIQYYNGEERAKGNILERFSAQQFPDLHSELNLSSLELGDSALYFCASSASGAHTGELFFGEGSRLTVL.

This chain connects TRBV7-9 to TRBJ1-5; tentatively, D is TRBD1 (5 bases). Trimming removed 1 base from V and 3 bases from J, with 19 bases in between. Per germline, CDR1 SEHNR and CDR2 FQNEAQ (reference sequence). There are 18 residues in the CDR3. Here the CDR3 DNA reads TGTGCCAGCAGCTTAGGCATTTCCACGGGGGATTCCAATCAGCCCCAGCATTTT. This codes for CASSLGISTGDSNQPQHF. The complete variable domain, with remaining parts taken from reference TRBV7-9 and TRBJ1-5, reads DTGVSQNPRHKITKRGQNVTFRCDPISEHNRLYWYRQTLGQGPEFLTYFQNEAQLEKSRLLSDRFSAERPKGSFSTLEIQRTEQGDSAMYLCASSLGISTGDSNQPQHFGDGTRLSIL.

The chain employs TRBV29-1 and TRBJ2-7; D uncertain. V was clipped by 4 bases and J by 2 bases, with 12 bases between them. Germline V lookup: CDR1 SQVTM, CDR2 ANQGSEA. There are 13 residues in the CDR3. CDR3 nucleotide sequence: TGCAGCGTTGTAGGCTTGGGCACCTACGAGCAGTACTTC. Residues: CSVVGLGTYEQYF.

This clone was counted a few times. The chain employs TRBV4-3 and TRBJ1-3, with D perhaps TRBD1 (5 bases). The germline V gene has CDR1 LGHNA and CDR2 YSLEER. The CDR3 is made up of 14 amino acids. Between the trimmed V and J ends, which lost 3 bases and 5 bases, there was a span of 11 bases. For the CDR3, the DNA is TGCGCCAGCAGCCATTCGACAGACAGAAACACCATATATTTT. As protein: CASSHSTDRNTIYF.